Reported below is one T cell receptor beta chain. Its antigen is unidentified. The data were obtained in a study of identical twins. Study-wide points: For cord blood, abundant beta clonotypes had fewer insertions, unlike memory repertoires, which showed none.

TCRdb independently ran MiXCR on the 5' RACE reads; one entry per CDR3 protein. The sample has 450,000 to 500,000 distinct CDR3 sequences, over 11% seen once. The germline CDR1 and CDR2 sequences are SGHTA and FQGNSA. After removal of 4 bases from V and 1 base from J, the junction contained 11 bases not matched to a gene. The CDR3 is 17 amino acids. The same data also contributed to another study, on yellow fever vaccine responses in identical twins.

The chain recombines TRBV7-2 with TRBJ1-2, with TRBD1 matching 8 bases. The material sequenced was CD4+ T cells sorted from blood. This clonotype was sampled from a woman in her late teens or twenties in good health. CDR3 nucleotide sequence: TGTGCCAGCAGCTCAAGGACAGGGATCAGAAGTAACTATGGCTACACCTTC. Translated: CASSSRTGIRSNYGYTF.